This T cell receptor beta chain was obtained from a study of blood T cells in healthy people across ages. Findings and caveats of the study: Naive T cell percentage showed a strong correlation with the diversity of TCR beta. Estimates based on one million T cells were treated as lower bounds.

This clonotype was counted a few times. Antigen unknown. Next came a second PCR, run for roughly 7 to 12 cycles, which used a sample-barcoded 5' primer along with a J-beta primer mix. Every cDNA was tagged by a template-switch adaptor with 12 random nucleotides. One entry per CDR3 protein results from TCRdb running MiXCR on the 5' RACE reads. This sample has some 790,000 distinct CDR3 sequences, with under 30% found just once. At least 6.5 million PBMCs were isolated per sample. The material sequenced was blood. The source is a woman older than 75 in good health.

The CDR3 here is CAWTFWRGFTDTQYF. CDR3 nucleotides: TGTGCCTGGACGTTCTGGAGGGGATTCACAGATACGCAGTATTTT. The chain recombines TRBV30 with TRBJ2-3, with D perhaps TRBD2 (6 bases). V shed 4 bases and J shed 2 bases, with 16 bases lying between them. Germline loops: CDR1 GTSNPN, CDR2 SVGIG (reference sequence). The CDR3 is made up of 15 amino acids.